A single sample gave rise to the 7 T cell receptor beta chains below, sequenced in a study of shared clonotypes between healthy human individuals. Sequencing was performed with immunoSEQ multiplex PCR; in TCRdb, only in-frame clones are kept and a portion is missing. The sample records about 2.5 million clones, 85% to 95% being singletons. Sequencing used naive CD4+ T cells from PBMCs. The subset: CD45RA+ positively selected. The receptors here all came from a man younger than 35 in good health. Some clones in this sample may be carry-over from other donors' samples.

The V call is TRBV5-1, the J call TRBJ1-6, with unresolved D. CDR1 and CDR2 from the germline V gene are SGHRS and YFSETQ. V was trimmed by 0 bases and J by 9 bases, leaving 10 bases between them. CDR3 length equals 14 residues. CDR3 loop: CASSLGAVLSPLHF. CDR3 nucleotide sequence: TGCGCCAGCAGCTTGGGGGCAGTACTTTCACCCCTCCACTTT.

The sample holds one count of this clone. The V gene is TRBV28, the J gene TRBJ2-7, with TRBD1 identical over 11 bases. The ends lost 6 bases at V and 6 bases at J; junction bases unmatched: 10. Germline CDR1 is MDHEN and CDR2 is SYDVKM. The CDR3 loop spans 15 amino acids. CDR3 coding DNA: TGTGCCAGCAGCTCCGGGACAGGGGGAACGGGCGAGCAGTACTTC. Protein sequence: CASSSGTGGTGEQYF.

This clone was detected only once. The chain joins TRBV9 to TRBJ2-7; 10 bases are a match to TRBD1. The CDR3 has 16 amino acids. In germline, CDR1 is SGDLS, CDR2 YYNGEE. The junction had 8 bases not matched to a gene; V was cut back by 3 bases and J by 2 bases. In DNA, the CDR3 is TGTGCCAGCAGCGCCTCCGGGACAGGGGCAACCTACGAGCAGTACTTC. Encoded protein: CASSASGTGATYEQYF.

The V and J genes are TRBV5-8 and TRBJ2-7; the match to TRBD2 covers 12 bases. The length of the CDR3 is 17 residues. Germline CDR1 and CDR2: SGHTS and YDEGEE. The V and J ends lost 4 bases and 0 bases, in that order; junction bases with no gene match: 8. The CDR3 DNA sequence: TGTGCCAGCAGCCGAAAAACTAGCGGGGGGTTCTCCTACGAGCAGTACTTC. It yields the protein CASSRKTSGGFSYEQYF.

The J gene is TRBJ2-5, the V gene TRBV19, with 10 bases aligning to TRBD1. Germline V gene lookup returns CDR1 LNHDA and CDR2 SQIVND (reference sequence). Trimming cost V 5 bases and J 2 bases; bases outside gene matches: 8. This CDR3 region has 16 residues. CDR3 region: CASSPDRGQRQETQYF. CDR3 bases: TGTGCCAGTAGTCCAGACAGGGGGCAGCGGCAAGAGACCCAGTACTTC. The full variable domain, its missing parts supplied by reference TRBV19 and TRBJ2-5, is DGGITQSPKYLFRKEGQNVTLSCEQNLNHDAMYWYRQDPGQGLRLIYYSQIVNDFQKGDIAEGYSVSREKKESFPLTVTSAQKNPTAFYLCASSPDRGQRQETQYFGPGTRLLVL.

This chain joins TRBV6-6 and TRBJ2-1, with 11 nucleotides matching TRBD2. This CDR3 is 15 amino acids long. V lost 5 bases to trimming and J lost 5 bases; unmatched junction nucleotides: 5. Germline V gene sequence: CDR1 MNHNY, CDR2 SVGAGI (reference sequence). In DNA, the CDR3 is TGTGCCAGCAGTATAGCGGGAGGGCGGAACAATGAGCAGTTCTTC. Amino acid sequence: CASSIAGGRNNEQFF.

The chain links TRBV29-1 to TRBJ1-3; D is uncertain. The CDR3 sequence is 14 residues long. Trimming removed 4 bases at V and 4 bases at J, with 14 bases between. Germline V lookup: CDR1 SQVTM, CDR2 ANQGSEA. The CDR3 sequence: CSVATYASGNTIYF. Here the CDR3 DNA reads TGCAGCGTTGCAACCTACGCCTCGGGAAACACCATATATTTT.